Listed here is a single T cell receptor (beta chain). Its target is unknown. This sample was taken from a study of Tregs in tolerant kidney transplant recipients. Germline CDR1 is SGHNT and CDR2 is YYREEE (reference sequence). V shed 7 bases, J shed 4 bases, and the junction held 7 bases outside the gene matches. This CDR3 contains 14 residues. The repertoire was sequenced with immunoSEQ multiplex PCR; TCRdb's copy has only in-frame clones and lacks some. The sample yields 15,000 or so clones, about 53% seen once. FACS sorting followed a 6-day coculture of CFSE-labeled recipient PBMCs with irradiated graft donor PBMCs.

The TCR originated in a human patient who received a combined kidney and bone marrow transplant. The sequences come from CD4+ T cells from blood cultured with allogeneic cells, collected before the transplant. V usage is TRBV5-4 and J usage is TRBJ2-3; 9 bases align to TRBD2. In nucleotides, the CDR3 is TGTGCCAGCGCGGGGGGGGGAGTTCCAGATACGCAGTATTTT. Translated, it gives CASAGGGVPDTQYF. Variable domain in full (rest from reference TRBV5-4 and TRBJ2-3): ETGVTQSPTHLIKTRGQQVTLRCSSQSGHNTVSWYQQALGQGPQFIFQYYREEENGRGNFPPRFSGLQFPNYSSELNVNALELDDSALYLCASAGGGVPDTQYFGPGTRLTVL.